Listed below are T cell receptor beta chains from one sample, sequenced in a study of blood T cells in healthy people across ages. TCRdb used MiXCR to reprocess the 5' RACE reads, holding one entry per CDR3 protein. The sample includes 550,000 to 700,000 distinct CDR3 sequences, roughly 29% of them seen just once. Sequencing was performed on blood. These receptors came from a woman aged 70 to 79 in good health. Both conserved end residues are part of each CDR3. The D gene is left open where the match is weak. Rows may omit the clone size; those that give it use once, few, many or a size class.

DNA: TGCAGTCAAGGGGATTTCGACAATGAGCAGTTCTTC; CDR3: CSQGDFDNEQFF; D: .; size: .; V: TRBV29-1; J: TRBJ2-1
DNA: TGTGCCAGCAGCCCCAGAGGTGGCAGTACTAGCACAGATACGCAGTATTTT; CDR3: CASSPRGGSTSTDTQYF; D: .; size: many; V: TRBV9; J: TRBJ2-3
DNA: TGTGCCAGCAGCCAAGCGCTCTCGTTACAAGAGACCCAGTACTTC; CDR3: CASSQALSLQETQYF; D: .; size: few; V: TRBV14; J: TRBJ2-5
DNA: TGTGCCAGCAGCTTAGTTATGGCAAGCTACGAGCAGTACTTC; CDR3: CASSLVMASYEQYF; D: .; size: few; V: TRBV7-2; J: TRBJ2-7
DNA: TGTGCCAGCAGCCTACGACAGAAAAGGGAGACCCAGTACTTC; CDR3: CASSLRQKRETQYF; D: .; size: few; V: TRBV7-2; J: TRBJ2-5
DNA: TGTGCCAGCAGCTCTACGAGAGAGCACAGCAATCAGCCCCAGCATTTT; CDR3: CASSSTREHSNQPQHF; D: .; size: .; V: TRBV7-3; J: TRBJ1-5
DNA: TGCGCCAGCGCCCCCGGCGGCGGGGTTCCAGGGGAGCTGTTTTTT; CDR3: CASAPGGGVPGELFF; D: .; size: .; V: TRBV5-1; J: TRBJ2-2
DNA: TGTGCCAGCAGCCTCAGGGAGGCCATCGGTAGCCAGCCCCAGCATTTT; CDR3: CASSLREAIGSQPQHF; D: .; size: few; V: TRBV6-6; J: TRBJ1-5
DNA: TGTGCCAGCAGTTACTCGACACAGGGGATAGAGACCCAGTACTTC; CDR3: CASSYSTQGIETQYF; D: TRBD1; size: few; V: TRBV6-6; J: TRBJ2-5
DNA: TGCGCCAGCAGAGCCGGGACGGGGAATTCACCCCTCCACTTT; CDR3: CASRAGTGNSPLHF; D: .; size: .; V: TRBV9; J: TRBJ1-6
DNA: TGTGCCAGCCGCGTCTCAGGGGCGTTGGAGACCCAGTACTTC; CDR3: CASRVSGALETQYF; D: .; size: few; V: TRBV9; J: TRBJ2-5
DNA: TGCAGTGCTAGATCCGGGGGGACAGGGGGCGTTGAAGCTTTCTTT; CDR3: CSARSGGTGGVEAFF; D: TRBD1; size: .; V: TRBV20-1; J: TRBJ1-1
DNA: TGTGCCAGCAGCTTCCCCCGGACAGAAGAGACCCAGTACTTC; CDR3: CASSFPRTEETQYF; D: .; size: few; V: TRBV7-9; J: TRBJ2-5
DNA: TGTGCCAGCAGGCTAGCGGGGGGGCCGGTCGAGACCCAGTACTTC; CDR3: CASRLAGGPVETQYF; D: TRBD2; size: few; V: TRBV7-2; J: TRBJ2-5
DNA: TGCAGTGCTAGAGTAGGGGGGGGTGGCAATGAGCAGTTCTTC; CDR3: CSARVGGGGNEQFF; D: .; size: few; V: TRBV20-1; J: TRBJ2-1
DNA: TGCGCCAGCAGCCAAGATGGAGGGGTATACGCCTACAATGAGCAGTTCTTC; CDR3: CASSQDGGVYAYNEQFF; D: .; size: .; V: TRBV4-3; J: TRBJ2-1
DNA: TGTGCCAGCAGTCTTCTGGGGGTCCAGAACACTGAAGCTTTCTTT; CDR3: CASSLLGVQNTEAFF; D: .; size: many; V: TRBV6-5; J: TRBJ1-1
DNA: TGTGCCAGCAGCGAGACGGCCTCAACTAATGAAAAACTGTTTTTT; CDR3: CASSETASTNEKLFF; D: .; size: few; V: TRBV4-2; J: TRBJ1-4
DNA: TGCGCCAGCAGGCCGACAGCAGTAGCCAAAAACATTCAGTACTTC; CDR3: CASRPTAVAKNIQYF; D: .; size: .; V: TRBV5-1; J: TRBJ2-4
DNA: TGCAGCGTTGGGCCCGGGACAGGGTTTTACAATGAGCAGTTCTTC; CDR3: CSVGPGTGFYNEQFF; D: TRBD1; size: few; V: TRBV29-1; J: TRBJ2-1
DNA: TGCGCCAGCAGTCCCTCTTCAGTGCCCTATGGCTACACCTTC; CDR3: CASSPSSVPYGYTF; D: .; size: few; V: TRBV5-1; J: TRBJ1-2
DNA: TGTGCCACCAGACCAGGGGGCAGAAACACCGGGGAGCTGTTTTTT; CDR3: CATRPGGRNTGELFF; D: TRBD1; size: few; V: TRBV24-1; J: TRBJ2-2
DNA: TGTGCCAGCAGTGAAATAGGGCTCAATGAGCAGTTCTTC; CDR3: CASSEIGLNEQFF; D: .; size: .; V: TRBV6-1; J: TRBJ2-1
DNA: TGTGCCAGCAGCTTGGCGGCAGCAACTAATGAAAAACTGTTTTTT; CDR3: CASSLAAATNEKLFF; D: .; size: .; V: TRBV5-5; J: TRBJ1-4
DNA: TGTGCCAGCAGCCCCCAGGGTCAGGGTCAGGGCTACACCTTC; CDR3: CASSPQGQGQGYTF; D: .; size: few; V: TRBV2; J: TRBJ1-2
DNA: TGTGCCAGCACCCGAGGGAGTGGAGAGACCCAGTACTTC; CDR3: CASTRGSGETQYF; D: .; size: .; V: TRBV6-2/TRBV6-3; J: TRBJ2-5
DNA: TGTGCCAGCAGCCCCGGAAGCGGGGAGAATGAGCAGTTCTTC; CDR3: CASSPGSGENEQFF; D: TRBD2; size: .; V: TRBV6-5; J: TRBJ2-1
DNA: TGTGCCAGCAGCGCCGAACAGGGGTACACCTTC; CDR3: CASSAEQGYTF; D: TRBD1; size: .; V: TRBV6-6; J: TRBJ1-2
DNA: TGCGCCAGCAGCTTGTCGCCCGAAGAGACCCAGTACTTC; CDR3: CASSLSPEETQYF; D: .; size: .; V: TRBV5-1; J: TRBJ2-5
DNA: TGTGCCAGCAGTTACTCCCTTGGACCCGCTTTGGGCAATGAGCAGTTCTTC; CDR3: CASSYSLGPALGNEQFF; D: .; size: once; V: TRBV6-5; J: TRBJ2-1
DNA: TGTGCCAGCAGCTCTAGAACTAACTATGGCTACACCTTC; CDR3: CASSSRTNYGYTF; D: .; size: .; V: TRBV11-2; J: TRBJ1-2